This section outlines one TCR beta chain sequence together with its context. Its antigen remains unidentified. The sample belongs to a study of vaccination effects on CD4 cells after COVID-19. Clones were read by immunoSEQ multiplex PCR, and TCRdb kept only the in-frame ones, dropping some. The sample holds about 66,000 clones, less than 85% seen once. Trimming pared 0 bases from V and 0 bases from J, leaving 14 bases between. Germline CDR1 is GTSNPN and CDR2 is SVGIG (reference sequence). The CDR3 is made up of 16 amino acids. Culture lasted roughly 9 days before CD4+ T cell isolation. Each person got two doses of an mRNA SARS-CoV-2 vaccine, BNT162b2 or mRNA-1273.

The J gene is TRBJ1-2, the V gene TRBV30; TRBD1 is a possible D gene (5 bases). The sample here was CD4+ T cells from PBMCs cultured without peptide, taken after COVID-19 vaccination. This receptor was obtained from a human donor who received a COVID-19 vaccine. This chain's CDR3 is CAWSVGGHRTNYGYTF. CDR3 bases: TGTGCCTGGAGTGTAGGAGGACACCGAACTAACTATGGCTACACCTTC.